These 28 T cell receptor beta chains were sequenced from one sample in a study of siplizumab effects on memory and regulatory T cells (dated by TCRdb to about 2019). Libraries were made using the immunoSEQ multiplex PCR assay. TCRdb holds this immuneACCESS table with in-frame rearrangements only. Some clones are missing; in checked studies, unresolved V genes explain under half, and the rest has no known cause. The sample records just over 50,000 clones, about 97% of which are singletons. The leading ten clones occupy around 0.6% of the sample. The sequenced sample was naive CD4+ T cells sorted from blood. The cell subset or site label of this sample denotes: unstimulated naive T cells. These receptors originate from a human donor in good health.

The rearrangement uses TRBV4-1 and TRBJ2-1; no definite D call. This CDR3 is built from 17 residues. Germline CDR1 MGHRA, CDR2 YSYEKL. V lost 4 bases and J 7 bases, leaving 23 bases between the germline ends. The CDR3 bases are TGCGCCAGCAGCCTCAGGTTGAGTTCCCAAAGTAGAAATGAGCAGTTCTTC. Amino acids: CASSLRLSSQSRNEQFF.

The J gene is TRBJ2-3, the V gene TRBV10-3, with 7 bases fitting TRBD2. The CDR3 spans 13 residues. J gave up 5 bases and V 10 bases, and 9 bases lay outside the gene matches. Germline V gene lookup returns CDR1 ENHRY and CDR2 SYGVKD. CDR3: CATQMGGQDTQYF. The DNA of the CDR3 is TGTGCCACTCAGATGGGAGGGCAAGATACGCAGTATTTT.

The chain combines TRBV11-3 with TRBJ2-1, with D perhaps TRBD2 (6 bases). Germline V gene data show CDR1 as SGHNT and CDR2 as YENEEA. The CDR3 runs to 18 residues. V lost 1 base and J lost 0, with 16 bases in between. As DNA, the CDR3 is TGTGCCAGCAGCTTAGTTTGGGGGACTGCAAGCTCCTACAATGAGCAGTTCTTC. It yields the protein CASSLVWGTASSYNEQFF.

The V gene is TRBV25-1, the J gene TRBJ2-7; 7 bases line up with TRBD1. Trimming cost V 7 bases and J 2 bases; bases outside gene matches: 5. Germline V gene data show CDR1 as MGHDK and CDR2 as SYGVNS. The CDR3 length is 13 residues. The CDR3 sequence is CASTTGQTYEQYF. CDR3 DNA: TGTGCCAGCACCACGGGACAGACCTACGAGCAGTACTTC.

The rearrangement uses TRBV4-1 and TRBJ2-1; a possible D gene is TRBD2 (7 bases). Trimming took off 6 bases at V and 10 bases at J, with 19 bases between the two ends. The CDR3 contains 14 residues. Germline CDR1 is MGHRA and CDR2 is YSYEKL. The CDR3 region is CASSQGTNGGEQFF. For the CDR3, the DNA is TGCGCCAGCAGTCAGGGGACTAACGGGGGGGAGCAGTTCTTC.

The chain couples TRBV6-4 to TRBJ1-5; no firm D call. The germline V gene encodes CDR1 MRHNA and CDR2 SNTAGT. This CDR3 comprises 13 residues. V was pared by 2 bases and J by 4 bases, with 6 bases between. CDR3 nucleotide sequence: TGTGCCAGCAGTGACAGCCCGAATCAGCCCCAGCATTTT. Residues: CASSDSPNQPQHF.

In this sample, this clone turned up a few times. The V call is TRBV25-1, the J call TRBJ2-7; D unresolved. V lost 4 bases and J lost 7, with 8 bases in between. The CDR3 totals 11 residues. The germline V gene encodes CDR1 MGHDK and CDR2 SYGVNS. The CDR3 DNA follows: TGTGCCAGCAGTGGGGCAGTAGAGCAGTACTTC. It is translated as CASSGAVEQYF.

The rearrangement joins TRBV6-1 to TRBJ2-3, with 7 bases aligning to TRBD2. The CDR3 covers 15 residues. Germline V lookup: CDR1 MNHNS, CDR2 SASEGT. With V trimmed by 3 bases and J by 0 bases, 3 bases remained unmatched. The CDR3 coding sequence is TGTGCCAGCAGTGACGTGGGAGGGAGCACAGATACGCAGTATTTT. It yields the protein CASSDVGGSTDTQYF.

The chain employs TRBV5-6 and TRBJ2-7; tentative D call: TRBD1 (6 bases). Germline assignment: CDR1 SGHDT and CDR2 YYEEEE. The V end lost 1 base, the J end lost 3 bases, and 11 bases lay between the germline ends. The CDR3 extends over 14 amino acids. The CDR3 spells CASSLLGQRYEQYF. The CDR3 nucleotides are TGTGCCAGCAGCTTGTTAGGACAGCGCTACGAGCAGTACTTC. The full variable domain, rest sourced from reference TRBV5-6 and TRBJ2-7, is DAGVTQSPTHLIKTRGQQVTLRCSPKSGHDTVSWYQQALGQGPQFIFQYYEEEERQRGNFPDRFSGHQFPNYSSELNVNALLLGDSALYLCASSLLGQRYEQYFGPGTRLTVT.

This chain joins TRBV6-6 and TRBJ2-5, with D maybe TRBD1 (5 bases). This CDR3 spans 14 amino acids. Germline V gene lookup returns CDR1 MNHNY and CDR2 SVGAGI (reference sequence). V gave up 7 bases and J gave up 6 bases, with 18 bases separating them. Here the CDR3 DNA reads TGTGCCAGCAAACCTCAAGGGGTTAGGCAGACCCAGTACTTC. Protein: CASKPQGVRQTQYF.

The chain joins TRBV7-3 to TRBJ2-1, with TRBD2 matching over 11 bases. The CDR3 spans 14 residues. The trim removed 2 bases at V and 13 bases at J, leaving 7 bases unmatched. CDR1 is SGHTA, CDR2 FQGTGA, per germline. DNA of the CDR3: TGTGCCAGCAGCTTATTTTCACTAGCGGGAGAACAGTTCTTC. Amino acid sequence: CASSLFSLAGEQFF. Variable domain in full (rest from reference TRBV7-3 and TRBJ2-1): GAGVSQTPSNKVTEKGKYVELRCDPISGHTALYWYRQSLGQGPEFLIYFQGTGAADDSGLPNDRFFAVRPEGSVSTLKIQRTERGDSAVYLCASSLFSLAGEQFFGPGTRLTVL.

The chain recombines TRBV5-1 with TRBJ2-2; 8 bases agree with TRBD1. Looked up from germline, CDR1 is SGHRS and CDR2 is YFSETQ. V was pared by 3 bases and J by 1 base, with 2 bases of the junction left unmatched. The CDR3 runs to 15 residues. The CDR3 nucleotides are TGCGCCAGCAGCTACGGGACAGGGAACACCGGGGAGCTGTTTTTT. Translated: CASSYGTGNTGELFF.

J is TRBJ2-3 and V is TRBV19; unclear D gene. The V and J ends lost 8 bases and 6 bases respectively, with 18 bases between them. CDR1 is LNHDA and CDR2 is SQIVND in the germline V gene (reference sequence). The CDR3 length is 14 residues. As DNA, the CDR3 is TGTGCCAGTGCCCCTACAAGGGCGGTTGATACGCAGTATTTT. Protein: CASAPTRAVDTQYF.

This clone showed up just once. The chain joins TRBV6-6 to TRBJ2-2; no clear D gene. The CDR3 is made up of 12 amino acids. V lost 0 bases, J lost 5 bases, and 1 base lay in between. Germline V gives CDR1 MNHNY, CDR2 SVGAGI (reference sequence). In DNA, the CDR3 is TGTGCCAGCAGTTACTCGACCGGGGAGCTGTTTTTT. It is translated as CASSYSTGELFF.

The rearrangement joins TRBV5-4 to TRBJ2-5; a possible D gene is TRBD2 (5 bases). Trimming pared 0 bases from V and 6 bases from J, leaving 15 bases between. Germline CDR1 and CDR2: SGHNT and YYREEE (reference sequence). The CDR3 consists of 15 residues. CDR3 residues: CASSLAGSGLQTQYF. The CDR3 nucleotides are TGTGCCAGCAGCTTGGCCGGTTCGGGATTGCAGACCCAGTACTTC.

This sequence joins TRBV19 and TRBJ1-2; 9 positions agree with TRBD1. CDR3 size: 14 residues. The V segment lost 4 bases and the J segment 6 bases; nucleotides outside the gene matches: 6. Germline V gene sequence: CDR1 LNHDA, CDR2 SQIVND (reference sequence). This CDR3 is CASSTGRQGDGYTF. In nucleotides, the CDR3 is TGTGCCAGTAGTACCGGACGACAGGGGGATGGCTACACCTTC.

The sample holds one count of this clone. J is TRBJ1-5 and V is TRBV7-2; no reliable D call. This CDR3 comprises 15 residues. Germline values: CDR1 SGHTA, CDR2 FQGNSA. V was trimmed by 5 bases and J by 1 base, leaving 12 bases between them. The CDR3 spells CASSPAPDSNQPQHF. The DNA for the CDR3 is TGTGCCAGCAGCCCGGCCCCGGACAGCAATCAGCCCCAGCATTTT.

The J gene is TRBJ2-7, the V gene TRBV7-2; possible D gene TRBD2, 6 bases. From germline, CDR1 is SGHTA and CDR2 FQGNSA. This CDR3 region has 14 residues. The V end lost 5 bases, the J end lost 3 bases, and 14 bases lay between the germline ends. CDR3 nucleotide sequence: TGTGCCAGCAGCACCCGGGACTCAGACTACGAGCAGTACTTC. It codes for CASSTRDSDYEQYF.

The chain joins TRBV11-2 to TRBJ2-7; 8 bases map to TRBD2. CDR1 is SGHAT, CDR2 FQNNGV, per germline. The J segment lost 4 bases and the V segment lost 5 bases, leaving 13 bases of the junction unmatched. The CDR3 contains 16 residues. CDR3 coding DNA: TGTGCCAGCAGCCTGACTAGCGCGATGGCTTCATACGAGCAGTACTTC. Protein product: CASSLTSAMASYEQYF.

The CDR3 region has the DNA TGTGCCAGCAGTGTCCTGTCCGGGAGTGGGACCCAGTACTTC. Residues: CASSVLSGSGTQYF. This chain uses TRBV6-1 with TRBJ2-5; possibly TRBD2 for D (6 bases). With 4 bases removed from V and 7 bases from J, the gap between germline ends came to 16 bases. The CDR3 runs 14 residues. Germline CDR1 and CDR2: MNHNS and SASEGT.

The chain employs TRBV11-3 and TRBJ1-3, with TRBD1 matching over 9 bases. The junction had 4 bases not matched to a gene; V was cut back by 5 bases and J by 2 bases. The CDR3 contains 15 residues. Germline loops: CDR1 SGHNT, CDR2 YENEEA. The DNA of the CDR3 is TGTGCCAGCAGCGTAAGGACAGGGGCTGGAAACACCATATATTTT. This sequence encodes CASSVRTGAGNTIYF.

The rearrangement links TRBV19 to TRBJ2-1, with 10 bases lining up with TRBD2. Germline-derived CDR1 and CDR2 are LNHDA and SQIVND (reference sequence). The trim removed 7 bases at V and 10 bases at J, leaving 13 bases unmatched. The CDR3 length is 15 residues. CDR3 in amino acids: CASTRDPSGSGEQFF. In DNA, the CDR3 is TGTGCCAGTACCCGGGACCCTAGCGGGAGTGGGGAGCAGTTCTTC.

The chain has TRBV9 and TRBJ2-7; D uncertain. V was cut by 0 bases and J by 6 bases, with 7 bases left in between. The CDR3 loop spans 12 amino acids. CDR1 is SGDLS and CDR2 is YYNGEE in the germline V gene. The CDR3 sequence is CASSVAAGEQYF. The CDR3 DNA sequence: TGTGCCAGCAGCGTAGCGGCCGGCGAGCAGTACTTC.

V and J are TRBV28 and TRBJ2-7; 12 bases agree with TRBD2. The trim removed 6 bases at V and 3 bases at J, leaving 6 bases unmatched. CDR1 and CDR2 from the germline V gene are MDHEN and SYDVKM. CDR3 length equals 15 residues. The DNA for the CDR3 is TGTGCCAGCAGGACTAGCGGGAGCGTCAGCTACGAGCAGTACTTC. This codes for CASRTSGSVSYEQYF.

Only one count was recorded for this clone. This rearrangement joins TRBV29-1 to TRBJ2-1; D may correspond to TRBD1 or TRBD2 (5 bases each). In germline, CDR1 is SQVTM, CDR2 ANQGSEA. The germline V and J ends were trimmed by 7 bases and 6 bases, with 13 bases remaining between them. The CDR3 runs 12 residues. Here the CDR3 reads CSANTGGNEQFF. The CDR3 DNA sequence: TGCAGCGCTAACACTGGGGGCAATGAGCAGTTCTTC.

The chain couples TRBV30 to TRBJ2-7, with 9 bases matching TRBD2. The V segment lost 1 base and the J segment 4 bases; nucleotides outside the gene matches: 8. CDR1 is GTSNPN and CDR2 is SVGIG in the germline V gene (reference sequence). The length of the CDR3 is 15 residues. CDR3 region: CAWSGASGILYEQYF. In DNA form, the CDR3 reads TGTGCCTGGAGTGGGGCTAGCGGGATTTTGTACGAGCAGTACTTC.

V usage is TRBV4-2 and J usage is TRBJ2-2, with 10 bases identical to TRBD2. This CDR3 is 16 amino acids long. V lost 2 bases, J lost 6 bases, and 6 bases stayed unmatched. Germline V gene data show CDR1 as LGHNA and CDR2 as YNFKEQ. CDR3 nucleotides: TGTGCCAGCAGCCAAAGAGACGGACTAGCGGCCGGGGAGCTGTTTTTT. Residues: CASSQRDGLAAGELFF.

The rearrangement joins TRBV28 to TRBJ2-1; TRBD2 matches at 7 bases. The CDR3 covers 17 residues. V lost 4 bases to trimming and J lost 2 bases; unmatched junction nucleotides: 11. Germline V gene lookup returns CDR1 MDHEN and CDR2 SYDVKM. The DNA of the CDR3 is TGTGCCAGCAGTTATCGCGAAGGCAGCGGGACCTACAATGAGCAGTTCTTC. As protein: CASSYREGSGTYNEQFF.